This T cell receptor (beta chain) was found in a study of blood T cell repertoires in COVID-19. Study details: Donors in the United States, Italy and Spain gave samples during acute or convalescent COVID-19. Nucleic acid was either cDNA or gDNA, and it came from T cells, B-cell-depleted T cells, or PBMCs.

Original methodology: Quantification of nucleated cells was approximated via reference gene primer amplification. Generated by immunoSEQ multiplex PCR, the TCRdb table keeps only in-frame clones and is missing some. V, J and clone size were drawn from that table, and D and trimming were deduced from the DNA. The table lists about 78,000 clones, 80% to 95% of them singletons. This clone appeared a single time. The length of the CDR3 is 14 residues. V lost 0 bases to trimming and J lost 8 bases, with 12 bases between them. In germline, CDR1 is SGHRS, CDR2 YFSETQ. The V gene is TRBV5-1, the J gene TRBJ1-3; perhaps TRBD1 as D (6 bases). This clonotype was obtained from a woman older than 75 with acute or convalescent COVID-19. The sequenced material came from peripheral blood. The CDR3 sequence is CASSLGRGRDTIYF. The CDR3 DNA follows: TGCGCCAGCAGCTTGGGCAGGGGCCGAGACACCATATATTTT. Filled out from reference TRBV5-1 and TRBJ1-3, the complete variable domain reads KAGVTQTPRYLIKTRGQQVTLSCSPISGHRSVSWYQQTPGQGLQFLFEYFSETQRNKGNFPGRFSGRQFSNSRSEMNVSTLELGDSALYLCASSLGRGRDTIYFGEGSWLTVV.